The next 7 T cell receptor beta chains were all read from a single sample in a study of OX40 agonist ivuxolimab in advanced cancers. Measured with immunoSEQ multiplex PCR; TCRdb has only the in-frame clones, and not every one. The top ten hold roughly 2.5% of the sample, which has about 41,000 clones, approximately 80% seen once. The sample in question was CD4+ or CD8+ T cells sorted from blood, obtained in a trial of the OX40 agonist ivuxolimab. The receptors shown here come from an adult with an advanced solid tumor such as melanoma, head and neck, liver or kidney cancer.

This clone was counted between two and nine times. The chain couples TRBV11-2 to TRBJ2-2; D remains ambiguous. This CDR3 has 13 residues. Germline lookup yields CDR1 SGHAT and CDR2 FQNNGV. V was pared by 4 bases and J by 8 bases, with 11 bases between. CDR3 nucleotide sequence: TGTGCCAGCAGCTCCCGCCTTGGGGGGGAGCTGTTTTTT. It codes for CASSSRLGGELFF.

The chain carries TRBV11-3 and TRBJ1-5; 8 bases fit TRBD1. J was trimmed by 3 bases and V by 5 bases; bases with no gene match: 9. CDR3 length: 16 amino acids. CDR1 is SGHNT and CDR2 is YENEEA in the germline V gene. For the CDR3, the DNA is TGTGCCAGCAGCCGACAACCAGGGGGCTCCAATCAGCCCCAGCATTTT. This sequence encodes CASSRQPGGSNQPQHF. Based on the CDR3 plus reference TRBV11-3 and TRBJ1-5, the full variable domain is EAGVVQSPRYKIIEKKQPVAFWCNPISGHNTLYWYLQNLGQGPELLIRYENEEAVDDSQLPKDRFSAERLKGVDSTLKIQPAELGDSAVYLCASSRQPGGSNQPQHFGDGTRLSIL.

The rearrangement joins TRBV19 to TRBJ2-2; possible D gene TRBD2, 6 bases. V was pared by 5 bases and J by 7 bases, with 11 bases between. This CDR3 has 13 residues. The germline V gene has CDR1 LNHDA and CDR2 SQIVND (reference sequence). CDR3 loop: CASSARLDGELFF. CDR3 DNA: TGTGCCAGTAGTGCGCGACTAGACGGGGAGCTGTTTTTT.

The CDR3 DNA sequence: TGTGCCATCAGTGCCCGGGACACTGAAGCTTTCTTT. This codes for CAISARDTEAFF. The J gene is TRBJ1-1, the V gene TRBV10-3, with D hard to call. Germline CDR1 ENHRY, CDR2 SYGVKD. Trimming stripped 4 bases from V and 3 bases from J, with 6 bases between. This CDR3 spans 12 amino acids.

The table lists this clone with a count of one. For the CDR3, the DNA is TGTGCCAGCAGTAGACGCCCCTATAGCAATCAGCCCCAGCATTTT. Its translation is CASSRRPYSNQPQHF. The chain has TRBV5-6 and TRBJ1-5; D call uncertain. The CDR3 is 15 amino acids. V shed 5 bases and J shed 0 bases, with 12 bases lying between them. CDR1 is SGHDT, CDR2 YYEEEE, per germline. The full variable domain, its missing parts supplied by reference TRBV5-6 and TRBJ1-5, is DAGVTQSPTHLIKTRGQQVTLRCSPKSGHDTVSWYQQALGQGPQFIFQYYEEEERQRGNFPDRFSGHQFPNYSSELNVNALLLGDSALYLCASSRRPYSNQPQHFGDGTRLSIL.

The CDR3 reads CAWSVGGAGEETQYF. The CDR3 DNA sequence: TGTGCCTGGAGCGTCGGGGGCGCGGGGGAAGAGACCCAGTACTTC. The rearrangement joins TRBV30 to TRBJ2-5, with D possibly TRBD2 on 7 matching bases. The V end lost 3 bases, the J end lost 3 bases, and 17 bases lay between the germline ends. Germline lookup yields CDR1 GTSNPN and CDR2 SVGIG (reference sequence). CDR3 size: 15 residues.

V gene TRBV11-1 combines with J gene TRBJ1-1; D is uncertain. V was cut by 0 bases and J by 1 base, with 15 bases left in between. The CDR3 loop spans 17 amino acids. From germline, CDR1 is SGHAT and CDR2 FQDESV (reference sequence). This chain's CDR3 is CASSLAHQSSGNTEAFF. CDR3 nucleotide sequence: TGTGCCAGCAGCTTAGCGCATCAGAGCTCAGGGAACACTGAAGCTTTCTTT.